The 5 T cell receptor beta chains below were found in one sample sequenced in a study of CD4 T cells in relation to SARS-CoV-2 and coronaviruses. No antigen has been assigned to these receptors. Generated by immunoSEQ multiplex PCR, the TCRdb table keeps only in-frame clones and is missing some. This table holds about 29,000 clones, nearly 80% found once. CD4+ T cells from unexposed donors were obtained before the COVID-19 pandemic (2011-2018). The cells were cultured for under 13 days before CD4+ T cells were isolated. The sequenced material came from CD4+ T cells from PBMCs, cultured in vitro. The receptors derive from a human donor in good health.

This clone was counted between two and nine times. The rearrangement links TRBV3-1 (or the pseudogene TRBV3-2) to TRBJ2-7; the match to TRBD1 covers 8 bases. Germline CDR1 reads LGHDT; CDR2 reads YNNKEL (reference sequence). This CDR3 region has 16 residues. The V and J ends lost 4 bases and 2 bases, in that order; junction bases with no gene match: 10. CDR3 amino acids: CASSPRAQGAPYEQYF. The CDR3 DNA reads TGTGCCAGCAGCCCGAGGGCGCAGGGGGCTCCCTACGAGCAGTACTTC.

J is TRBJ1-1 and V is TRBV5-6; D unclear. There are 14 residues in the CDR3. The ends were cut back, 4 bases at V and 3 bases at J, with 13 bases in the middle. Germline CDR1 is SGHDT and CDR2 is YYEEEE. The DNA for the CDR3 is TGTGCCAGCAGCGAACTGGGCGGAGACACTGAAGCTTTCTTT. Translated: CASSELGGDTEAFF.

This clone showed up just once. V and J are TRBV5-1 and TRBJ2-1; no definite D call. Germline CDR1 reads SGHRS; CDR2 reads YFSETQ. V was trimmed by 1 base and J by 0 bases, leaving 14 bases between them. There are 17 residues in the CDR3. The CDR3 DNA sequence: TGCGCCAGCAGCTTGCCCCCCCCGGCGAGCTCCTACAATGAGCAGTTCTTC. It codes for CASSLPPPASSYNEQFF.

This clone was detected only a few times. V usage is TRBV18 and J usage is TRBJ1-6; D is possibly TRBD1 (5 bases). Germline V gives CDR1 KGHSH, CDR2 LQKENI. V was cut by 3 bases and J by 7 bases, with 10 bases left in between. The CDR3 sequence is 14 residues long. CDR3 sequence reads: CASSPRDGNSPLHF. CDR3 DNA sequence: TGTGCCAGCTCACCTCGGGACGGAAATTCACCCCTCCACTTT.

The chain combines TRBV12-3 or TRBV12-4 with TRBJ2-1; no reliable D call. V lost 6 bases, J lost 4 bases, and 4 bases lay in between. The CDR3 is made up of 11 amino acids. In DNA, the CDR3 is TGTGCCAGCAGGAGATACAATGAGCAGTTCTTC. As protein: CASRRYNEQFF.